This TCR beta chain was captured in a study of cytomegalovirus exposure and HLA in healthy donors. The CDR3 loop spans 12 amino acids. Germline loops: CDR1 SEHNR, CDR2 FQNEAQ (reference sequence). V was trimmed by 9 bases and J by 0 bases, leaving 8 bases between them. Researchers ran the PCR with 60 Vbeta and 13 Jbeta primers. TCRdb's table, derived via immunoSEQ multiplex PCR, lists solely in-frame clones and lacks some. The table shows 95,000 or so clones, with roughly 79% occurring only once. V gene TRBV7-9 combines with J gene TRBJ1-1; D gene ambiguous. The specimen sequenced was PBMCs. This receptor was obtained from a woman between 40 and 55 years old in good health and CMV-seronegative. The CDR3: CARQSLNTEAFF. Written as DNA, the CDR3 is TGTGCCAGACAGTCCTTGAACACTGAAGCTTTCTTT.